Presented here are 11 T cell receptor beta chains from one specimen sequenced in a study of response to subunit inactivated influenza vaccine. TCRdb re-called the RT-PCR reads with MiXCR, one entry per CDR3 protein. The table records about 620,000 distinct CDR3 sequences, approximately 12% of them present only once. The source material was PBMCs from blood, sampled on the day of vaccination. These receptors were taken from a man aged 45-65 years who received an inactivated influenza vaccine.

In the case of this clonotype: Mismatch with germline at one junction end may stem from a read error. The CDR3 bases are TGTGCCAGCAGCTTAGTAACGACATTCCAAGAGTCCCAGTACTTC. Amino acids: CASSLVTTFQESQYF. The J gene is TRBJ2-5, the V gene TRBV11-2; D is unresolved. Germline V gene sequence: CDR1 SGHAT, CDR2 FQNNGV. This CDR3 spans 15 amino acids.

The chain carries TRBV5-1 and TRBJ1-6; a possible D gene is TRBD1 (6 bases). The ends were cut back, 4 bases at V and 6 bases at J, with 17 bases in the middle. The CDR3 runs to 16 residues. The germline V gene encodes CDR1 SGHRS and CDR2 YFSETQ. Here the CDR3 DNA reads TGCGCCAGCAGCAAAGGAACAGGGATACGTAATTCACCCCTCCACTTT. This gives the protein CASSKGTGIRNSPLHF.

This sequence joins TRBV28 and TRBJ2-1; D unclear. The CDR3 contains 14 residues. CDR1 and CDR2 (germline): MDHEN, SYDVKM. V lost 3 bases, J lost 4 bases, and 10 bases lay in between. DNA of the CDR3: TGTGCCAGCAGTTTCCAGCGTCTATACAATGAGCAGTTCTTC. It codes for CASSFQRLYNEQFF.

This rearrangement joins TRBV4-2 to TRBJ2-4; 9 nucleotides align to TRBD1. This CDR3 comprises 14 residues. In germline, CDR1 is LGHNA, CDR2 YNFKEQ. The ends lost 4 bases at V and 7 bases at J; junction bases unmatched: 5. CDR3 amino acids: CASSPQGAVNIQYF. The CDR3 nucleotides read TGTGCCAGCAGCCCACAGGGGGCGGTCAACATTCAGTACTTC.

This sequence joins TRBV12-3 or TRBV12-4 and TRBJ2-5, with a possible D match to TRBD1 (7 bases). The CDR3 length is 15 residues. Trimming took off 3 bases at V and 9 bases at J, with 20 bases between the two ends. In DNA form, the CDR3 reads TGTGCCAGCAGTTTTTGGCAGGGGGGTCACCCAGCCCAGTACTTC. It codes for CASSFWQGGHPAQYF.

This clonotype was seen at least ten times. The gene calls are TRBV12-3 or TRBV12-4 and TRBJ2-4; 7 positions match TRBD2. The V gene end was trimmed by 0 bases and the J gene end by 7 bases; junction bases not matched to a gene: 9. This CDR3 has 16 residues. Here the CDR3 DNA reads TGTGCCAGCAGTTTAGCCCCGGGGGGTGGGAGGAACATTCAGTACTTC. Amino acid sequence: CASSLAPGGGRNIQYF.

This clonotype occurred a few times. This chain uses TRBV5-1 with TRBJ2-3; D is tentatively TRBD1 or TRBD2 (5 bases each). Germline assignment: CDR1 SGHRS and CDR2 YFSETQ. Deletions cut 8 bases from V and 0 bases from J, with 13 bases between. The CDR3 sequence is 14 residues long. The CDR3: CASYRGVSTDTQYF. In nucleotides, the CDR3 is TGCGCCAGTTACCGGGGCGTGAGCACAGATACGCAGTATTTT.

The V and J genes are TRBV28 and TRBJ1-1, with D perhaps TRBD1 (5 bases). Trimming stripped 2 bases from V and 3 bases from J, with 13 bases between. The CDR3 length is 15 residues. Germline V lookup: CDR1 MDHEN, CDR2 SYDVKM. The CDR3 bases are TGTGCCAGCAGTTTAGGAGGGGCGGCCCACACTGAAGCTTTCTTT. It yields the protein CASSLGGAAHTEAFF.

This chain connects TRBV10-3 to TRBJ2-7; D is unresolved. The germline CDR1 and CDR2 sequences are ENHRY and SYGVKD. CDR3 length: 12 residues. Between the trimmed V and J ends, which lost 2 bases and 7 bases, there was a span of 9 bases. The CDR3 sequence is CAISEGKGEQYF. CDR3 in DNA: TGTGCCATCAGTGAGGGGAAGGGAGAGCAGTACTTC.

This clonotype was counted at least ten times. This chain connects TRBV11-2 to TRBJ2-3; D gene ambiguous. The CDR3 is 13 amino acids. Germline V CDR1 and CDR2: SGHAT, FQNNGV. The V and J ends lost 4 bases and 8 bases respectively, with 13 bases between them. In DNA, the CDR3 is TGTGCCAGCAGCTACTCGGACGGTGGTACGCAGTATTTT. Its translation: CASSYSDGGTQYF.

This clonotype showed up just a few times. The rearrangement links TRBV28 to TRBJ1-2; D unclear. Per the germline V gene, CDR1 is MDHEN and CDR2 is SYDVKM. CDR3 length: 15 residues. V was shortened by 6 bases and J by 2 bases, with 16 bases between the two germline ends. The DNA for the CDR3 is TGTGCCAGCAGCGCTGATAGAACGCGAAACTATGGCTACACCTTC. It specifies CASSADRTRNYGYTF.